Described below is a single TCR beta chain sequence and its context. This clonotype was found a few times. There is no known antigen for this receptor. No clone much larger than this one lies a single base away; base qualities are absent. Receptor amplification or capture employed PCR. Instrument on record: Illumina HiSeq 2500. TCR libraries were prepared with molecular barcoding, using unique molecular identifiers to normalize TCRbeta repertoire quantification. The raw public data were reprocessed by TCRdb itself: fastp quality trimming at Q25, MiXCR clonotype calling, in-frame beta chains only. Each entry merges the rows of one CDR3 protein and shows their most common DNA and genes. In this sample the table shows roughly 500,000 distinct CDR3 sequences, about 33% of which occur a single time. Under 3% of the sample lies in the top ten. This entry comes from a study of T-cell reconstitution after alpha-beta-depleted transplantation in children (TCRdb year 2016). In terms of the full investigation: Using TCR repertoire profiling, the study followed T-cell immune reconstitution in a quantitative way in children after TCRalphabeta/CD19-depleted allogeneic hematopoietic cell transplantation.

Measured from the cysteine to the phenylalanine, the CDR3 is 14 residues long. The CDR3 DNA has 42 bases and is translated from base 1. CDR1 and CDR2 were assigned from the germline V gene as SGHTA and FQGNSA. V drops 8 bases and J drops 3 bases, leaving 16 bases in between. The sequencing here drew on PBMCs from the stem cell graft donor, taken from the stem cell graft. This clonotype was sampled from a human donor who donated a stem cell graft to a child with aplastic anemia. The sequence links TRBV7-2 to TRBJ1-2, with the identity of the D gene unclear. For the CDR3, the sequence is CASEPYPGYYGYTF. The nucleotide sequence is TGTGCCAGCGAACCCTACCCGGGGTACTATGGCTACACCTTC.